Below are 10 T cell receptor beta chains sequenced from a single sample in a study of T cells in Graves' hyperthyroidism and ophthalmopathy. Amplified TCR beta CDR3 regions derived from RNA transcripts. The TCR CDR3 first-round RT-PCR relied on the HTBI primer set. TCRdb processed the multiplex PCR reads anew with MiXCR; each CDR3 protein has one entry. Among 500,000 to 650,000 distinct CDR3 sequences listed, more than 12% were seen once. Sequenced sample: blood. The receptors shown here come from a woman in her forties or fifties with Graves' ophthalmopathy.

This clonotype was detected ten times or more. J is TRBJ2-2 and V is TRBV20-1, with 11 bases matching TRBD2. V lost 0 bases and J lost 5; bases outside the gene matches: 8. This CDR3 has 17 residues. The germline gives CDR1 DFQATT, CDR2 SNEGSKA (reference sequence). The CDR3 nucleotides are TGCAGTGCTAGAGATAGAACTAGCGGGAGTCAGACCGGGGAGCTGTTTTTT. This sequence encodes CSARDRTSGSQTGELFF.

This clonotype was seen repeatedly, ten times or more. V usage is TRBV29-1 and J usage is TRBJ2-7; 10 bases line up with TRBD2. The J segment lost 4 bases and the V segment lost 6 bases, leaving 21 bases of the junction unmatched. Germline V gene lookup returns CDR1 SQVTM and CDR2 ANQGSEA. The CDR3 is 18 residues long. CDR3 loop: CSVKKRWSSGSFEYEQYF. CDR3 DNA: TGCAGCGTCAAGAAACGGTGGTCTAGCGGGAGTTTTGAGTACGAGCAGTACTTC.

In its sample, this clonotype was seen many times. The rearrangement uses TRBV28 and TRBJ2-7; 10 nucleotides agree with TRBD2. V shed 5 bases, J shed 7 bases, and the junction held 11 bases outside the gene matches. The CDR3 extends over 15 amino acids. Per the germline V gene, CDR1 is MDHEN and CDR2 is SYDVKM. The DNA of the CDR3 is TGTGCCAGCAGTCCTCTAGCGGGAGCTCCCAGGGAGCAGTACTTC. This codes for CASSPLAGAPREQYF.

The rearrangement uses TRBV24-1 and TRBJ2-1; 8 bases are a match to TRBD1. V lost 4 bases, J lost 12 bases, and 10 bases stayed unmatched. Germline assignment: CDR1 KGHDR and CDR2 SFDVKD. CDR3 length: 14 amino acids. CDR3 loop: CATSEVTGVYGQFF. The CDR3 DNA reads TGTGCCACCAGTGAAGTGACAGGGGTATATGGGCAGTTCTTC.

This clonotype turned up a few times. The gene calls are TRBV6-2 or TRBV6-3 and TRBJ2-5; a weak D match, TRBD2 (5 bases). Trimming stripped 2 bases from V and 7 bases from J, with 8 bases between. The CDR3 is 12 residues long. CDR1 MNHEY and CDR2 SVGEGT come from the germline V gene. CDR3 sequence: CASSYPGGTQYF. In DNA form, the CDR3 reads TGTGCCAGCAGTTACCCCGGAGGGACCCAGTACTTC.

The chain employs TRBV7-2 and TRBJ2-5, with 8 bases aligning to TRBD2. The CDR3 totals 17 residues. Germline-derived CDR1 and CDR2 are SGHTA and FQGNSA. With 5 bases clipped from V and 4 bases from J, the junction kept 15 bases outside the gene matches. As DNA, the CDR3 is TGTGCCAGCAGCCCGGGTCCGGGACTAGGTCCCCGAGAGACCCAGTACTTC. Its protein is CASSPGPGLGPRETQYF.

This clonotype has a count of ten or more. The chain has TRBV6-2 or TRBV6-3 and TRBJ1-5; the D gene is possibly TRBD1 (5 bases). The CDR3 sequence is 14 residues long. The V gene's germline CDR1 is MNHEY and CDR2 SVGEGT. The ends were cut back, 4 bases at V and 4 bases at J, with 11 bases in the middle. CDR3 residues: CASSSAGTNQPQHF. CDR3 nucleotide sequence: TGTGCCAGCAGTTCGGCAGGGACGAATCAGCCCCAGCATTTT.

There are many counts of this clonotype. The chain joins TRBV5-1 to TRBJ2-1; TRBD2 matches at 11 bases. Per the germline V gene, CDR1 is SGHRS and CDR2 is YFSETQ. The CDR3 totals 20 residues. Losses at the gene ends were 2 bases for V and 1 base for J; bases not matched to a gene: 14. The CDR3 loop is CASSFGLAGGLFGSYNEQFF. CDR3 nucleotides: TGCGCCAGCAGCTTCGGGCTAGCGGGAGGCCTTTTTGGGTCCTACAATGAGCAGTTCTTC.

This rearrangement joins TRBV5-1 to TRBJ2-5; 7 bases map to TRBD2. In germline, CDR1 is SGHRS, CDR2 YFSETQ. The ends lost 7 bases at V and 2 bases at J; junction bases unmatched: 17. The CDR3 totals 17 residues. The chain's CDR3 is CASQQPKLADLQETQYF. The DNA for the CDR3 is TGCGCCAGCCAACAGCCGAAGCTAGCGGACCTTCAAGAGACCCAGTACTTC.

This clonotype was counted many times. CDR3 region: CASRDRGLHQPQHF. In DNA, the CDR3 is TGTGCCAGCAGGGACAGGGGGCTACATCAGCCCCAGCATTTT. J is TRBJ1-5 and V is TRBV27; 11 bases line up with TRBD1. J lost 5 bases, V lost 6 bases, and 3 bases had no gene match. CDR1 is MNHEY and CDR2 is SMNVEV in the germline V gene (reference sequence). This CDR3 has 14 residues.